This TCR beta chain was identified during a study of blood T cell repertoires in COVID-19. As for the study in general: The United States, Italy and Spain supplied acute and convalescent COVID-19 samples.

Generated by immunoSEQ multiplex PCR, the TCRdb table keeps only in-frame clones and is missing some. Of hundreds of thousands of clones in the sample, about four fifths were seen once. Those who participated ranged in age from roughly 18 to 100 years and resided in about two dozen US areas. Each exposed participant met a COVID-19 case in the 2 weeks preceding study entry. The germline gives CDR1 SGDLS, CDR2 YYNGEE. Trimming cost V 4 bases and J 8 bases; bases outside gene matches: 5. This CDR3 spans 13 amino acids. The chain is built from TRBV9 and TRBJ1-4, with 7 bases fitting TRBD1. This receptor was obtained from a man aged 35 to 55 who had been exposed to COVID-19. The sequencing sample was made of PBMCs or T cells enriched from blood (not recorded which). CDR3 bases: TGTGCCAGCAGCTCCGGACAGGTAGAAAAACTGTTTTTT. Encoded protein: CASSSGQVEKLFF.